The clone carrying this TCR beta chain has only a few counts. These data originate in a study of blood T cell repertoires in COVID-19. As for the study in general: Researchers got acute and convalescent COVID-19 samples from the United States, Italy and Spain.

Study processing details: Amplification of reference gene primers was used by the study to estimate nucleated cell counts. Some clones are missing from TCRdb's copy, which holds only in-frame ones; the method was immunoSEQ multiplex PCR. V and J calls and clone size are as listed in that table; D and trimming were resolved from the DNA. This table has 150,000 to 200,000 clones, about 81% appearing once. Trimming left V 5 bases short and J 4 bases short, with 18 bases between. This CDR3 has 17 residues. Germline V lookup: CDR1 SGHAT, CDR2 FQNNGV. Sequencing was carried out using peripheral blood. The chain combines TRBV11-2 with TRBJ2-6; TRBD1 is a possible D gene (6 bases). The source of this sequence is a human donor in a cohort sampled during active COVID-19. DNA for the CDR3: TGTGCCAGCAGCCTAGGCCAGGGGATGGTCGGGGCCAACGTCCTGACTTTC. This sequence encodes CASSLGQGMVGANVLTF.